Below, one TCR beta chain is given with its context. Its matching antigen is unknown. This CDR3 spans 13 amino acids. Per germline, CDR1 SGHNT and CDR2 YENEEA. Trimming removed 5 bases at V and 8 bases at J, with 13 bases between. Clones were sequenced by immunoSEQ multiplex PCR, and TCRdb holds only the in-frame ones, with some missing. The sample yields about 78,000 clones, around 86% seen once. Individuals having autoimmune disease history or systemic immunosuppression were not enrolled. This sample is drawn from a study of OX40 agonist ivuxolimab in advanced cancers. In the study overall: Ivuxolimab, which patients received intravenously every 2 weeks, was dosed at 0.01 to 10 mg/kg. Study-level findings and limits: CD4+ T cells averaged fewer expanded clones than CD8+ T cells. Partial responders receiving 0.1-3.0 mg/kg showed among the lowest clonal expansion.

This TCR came from an adult with an advanced solid tumor such as melanoma, head and neck, liver or kidney cancer. This chain links TRBV11-3 with TRBJ2-1; unclear D gene. The source was CD4+ or CD8+ T cells sorted from blood, collected in a trial of the OX40 agonist ivuxolimab. CDR3 coding DNA: TGTGCCAGCAGCCCATTAACGGGCCATGAGCAGTTCTTC. It translates to CASSPLTGHEQFF. The complete variable domain, with remaining parts taken from reference TRBV11-3 and TRBJ2-1, reads EAGVVQSPRYKIIEKKQPVAFWCNPISGHNTLYWYLQNLGQGPELLIRYENEEAVDDSQLPKDRFSAERLKGVDSTLKIQPAELGDSAVYLCASSPLTGHEQFFGPGTRLTVL.